The 13 T cell receptor beta chains given below trace back to one sample, sequenced in a study of shared clonotypes between healthy human individuals (dated by TCRdb to 2018 to 2021). The library was built by means of the immunoSEQ multiplex PCR assay. The table was pulled from immuneACCESS by TCRdb, which kept in-frame rearrangements only. Such tables lose some clones; where checked, under half of the loss comes from unresolved V genes, and the rest has no known cause. This sample lists some 1,900,000 clones; about 95% were detected once. Together, the top ten hold less than 1.5% of the sample. CD8 naive samples were CD45RO-negative cells positively selected for CCR7, giving a CD45RA+CCR7+ population that excluded TemRA cells. Input material: naive CD8+ T cells sorted from blood. The cell subset or site label for this specimen denotes: CD45RA+CCR7+. These receptors all stem from a young man in good health.

This chain links TRBV11-2 with TRBJ2-3, with TRBD1 matching 7 bases. The length of the CDR3 is 14 residues. Germline V lookup: CDR1 SGHAT, CDR2 FQNNGV. The V segment lost 5 bases and the J segment 0 bases; nucleotides outside the gene matches: 2. The CDR3 DNA is TGTGCCAGCAGCCGGACAGGCAGCACAGATACGCAGTATTTT. The encoded protein is CASSRTGSTDTQYF.

The chain combines TRBV9 with TRBJ2-5, with 8 bases identical to TRBD2. Germline CDR1 reads SGDLS; CDR2 reads YYNGEE. With V trimmed by 0 bases and J by 5 bases, 6 bases remained unmatched. The CDR3 is made up of 15 amino acids. This CDR3 reads CASSVAKTGGETQYF. The CDR3 DNA reads as TGTGCCAGCAGCGTAGCTAAAACGGGAGGGGAGACCCAGTACTTC. Based on the CDR3 plus reference TRBV9 and TRBJ2-5, the full variable domain is DSGVTQTPKHLITATGQRVTLRCSPRSGDLSVYWYQQSLDQGLQFLIQYYNGEERAKGNILERFSAQQFPDLHSELNLSSLELGDSALYFCASSVAKTGGETQYFGPGTRLLVL.

This clone was seen just once. In the same sample, other DNA sequences code for this CDR3. V is TRBV11-2 and J is TRBJ2-7; D is unresolved. The V gene's germline CDR1 is SGHAT and CDR2 FQNNGV. The CDR3 totals 14 residues. The V end lost 1 base, the J end lost 0 bases, and 7 bases lay between the germline ends. Here the CDR3 DNA reads TGTGCCAGCAGCTTAGTGGGCTCCTCCTACGAGCAGTACTTC. Protein: CASSLVGSSYEQYF.

CDR3 sequence reads: CASSSGLGYGYTF. The DNA of the CDR3 is TGTGCCAGCAGTTCAGGACTCGGATATGGCTACACCTTC. The chain recombines TRBV28 with TRBJ1-2; D unclear. CDR1 and CDR2 from the germline V gene are MDHEN and SYDVKM. V lost 4 bases to trimming and J lost 5 bases, with 11 bases between them. The CDR3 runs 13 residues.

J is TRBJ1-2 and V is TRBV27; 9 nucleotides line up with TRBD1. The CDR3 loop spans 17 amino acids. The ends lost 0 bases at V and 0 bases at J; junction bases unmatched: 5. Germline V lookup: CDR1 MNHEY, CDR2 SMNVEV (reference sequence). The DNA for the CDR3 is TGTGCCAGCAGTTTATCCGGACAGGGGATCACTAACTATGGCTACACCTTC. Residues: CASSLSGQGITNYGYTF.

Points on this clone: Other nucleotide sequences from this sample produce the same CDR3. The chain joins TRBV4-3 to TRBJ2-7, with D uncertain. CDR1 and CDR2 (germline): LGHNA, YSLEER. V dropped 1 base and J dropped 3 bases, with 7 bases sitting between them. The CDR3 is 13 residues long. The CDR3 DNA sequence: TGCGCCAGCAGCCAAGGCACCAGCTACGAGCAGTACTTC. Translated: CASSQGTSYEQYF.

V usage is TRBV5-1 and J usage is TRBJ2-7; no firm D call. In germline, CDR1 is SGHRS, CDR2 YFSETQ. The CDR3 is 13 amino acids. The germline V and J ends were trimmed by 2 bases and 6 bases, with 12 bases remaining between them. The CDR3 DNA sequence: TGCGCCAGCAGCTTTAATTTCCCCTCCGAGCAGTACTTC. This sequence encodes CASSFNFPSEQYF.

The rearrangement links TRBV7-9 to TRBJ1-4; D ambiguous. Germline values: CDR1 SEHNR, CDR2 FQNEAQ (reference sequence). The CDR3 consists of 15 residues. V was clipped by 5 bases and J by 10 bases, with 20 bases between them. This CDR3 is CASSASALGDGKLFF. The CDR3 nucleotides are TGTGCCAGCAGCGCATCGGCCCTCGGCGATGGAAAACTGTTTTTT.

Note on this clone: Other DNA sequences in the same sample also yield this CDR3. The rearrangement links TRBV6-5 to TRBJ2-1; TRBD2 agrees at 7 bases. The CDR3 has 14 residues. V shed 6 bases and J 0 bases; nucleotides not matched to a gene: 2. Germline CDR1 MNHEY, CDR2 SVGAGI. In DNA form, the CDR3 reads TGTGCCAGCAGCGGCGGGAGCTCCTACAATGAGCAGTTCTTC. Translation: CASSGGSSYNEQFF.

The chain joins TRBV30 to TRBJ1-1; 8 positions agree with TRBD1. Unmatched junction bases numbered 6, after V lost 5 bases and J lost 1 base. The CDR3 sequence is 14 residues long. Germline CDR1 and CDR2: GTSNPN and SVGIG (reference sequence). CDR3 coding DNA: TGTGCCTGGGGAACGGGACAGGAGAACACTGAAGCTTTCTTT. It yields the protein CAWGTGQENTEAFF.

This chain links TRBV4-1 with TRBJ2-7; 8 bases agree with TRBD1. The germline V gene encodes CDR1 MGHRA and CDR2 YSYEKL. The CDR3 is 14 amino acids. Trimming removed 3 bases from V and 2 bases from J; junction bases left unmatched: 3. The CDR3 loop reads CASSHETGAYEQYF. CDR3 coding DNA: TGCGCCAGCAGCCACGAGACAGGGGCCTACGAGCAGTACTTC.

V usage is TRBV27 and J usage is TRBJ1-4, with D tentatively TRBD1 (5 bases). CDR1 MNHEY and CDR2 SMNVEV come from the germline V gene (reference sequence). The CDR3 length is 18 residues. V lost 5 bases and J lost 0, with 19 bases in between. DNA of the CDR3: TGTGCCAGCAGTCCCCAAGGGGTTTCGGGGCCAACTAATGAAAAACTGTTTTTT. Translated, it gives CASSPQGVSGPTNEKLFF.

A remark on this clone: Other nucleotide sequences from this sample produce the same CDR3. V is TRBV11-2 and J is TRBJ2-7; D uncertain. This CDR3 spans 15 amino acids. V dropped 1 base and J dropped 3 bases, with 13 bases sitting between them. Germline-derived CDR1 and CDR2 are SGHAT and FQNNGV. The CDR3, as DNA: TGTGCCAGCAGCTTAGGGTGGGATAGCAGCTACGAGCAGTACTTC. Protein: CASSLGWDSSYEQYF.